This T cell receptor beta chain was observed in a study of immune evolution from preneoplasia to lung adenocarcinoma. Two lung cancer pathologists independently confirmed each histologic diagnosis. CDR1 is MNHNY, CDR2 SVGAGI, per germline (reference sequence). V shed 7 bases and J 4 bases; nucleotides not matched to a gene: 9. This CDR3 has 15 amino acids. TCRdb's copy holds only in-frame clones and misses some; the assay was immunoSEQ multiplex PCR. The repertoire holds fewer than 8,000 clones, with 75% to 85% as singletons. Input material: FFPE minimally invasive lung adenocarcinoma tissue. The V call is TRBV6-6, the J call TRBJ2-2; the match to TRBD2 covers 7 bases. The receptor was isolated from an older person with lung adenocarcinoma. In DNA, the CDR3 is TGTGCCAGCATCAAATACGGGGGGACCACCGGGGAGCTGTTTTTT. Protein product: CASIKYGGTTGELFF.